The 10 T cell receptor beta chains presented below share a single source sample, sequenced in a study. In TCRdb, the RT-PCR reads were re-called with MiXCR into one record per CDR3 protein. This table holds almost 700,000 distinct CDR3 sequences, approximately 15% found once. Sequences were obtained from memory CD4+ T cells from blood. The receptors were gathered from a female donor in good health, serving as a healthy control.

The chain employs TRBV6-1 and TRBJ2-1; 7 bases align to TRBD1. The CDR3 extends over 18 amino acids. V gave up 4 bases and J gave up 0 bases; unmatched junction bases: 12. In germline, CDR1 is MNHNS, CDR2 SASEGT. The CDR3 bases are TGTGCCAGCAGTGTCCGCTCCGGCCGGACAGGCTCCTACAATGAGCAGTTCTTC. As protein: CASSVRSGRTGSYNEQFF.

The rearrangement uses TRBV11-2 and TRBJ2-7; the D gene is possibly TRBD1 (6 bases). This CDR3 comprises 16 residues. Germline-derived CDR1 and CDR2 are SGHAT and FQNNGV. V dropped 1 base and J dropped 6 bases, with 19 bases sitting between them. The CDR3 sequence is CASSLGDTPFLSEQYF. The CDR3 region has the DNA TGTGCCAGCAGCTTAGGGGACACCCCATTCTTATCCGAGCAGTACTTC.

There are many counts of this clonotype. The J gene is TRBJ2-1, the V gene TRBV12-3 or TRBV12-4, with a possible D match to TRBD2 (6 bases). This CDR3 has 14 amino acids. V lost 0 bases and J lost 6, with 9 bases in between. DNA for the CDR3: TGTGCCAGCAGTTTAGCGGGGGGACTCAATGAGCAGTTCTTC. Its protein product is CASSLAGGLNEQFF.

This clonotype was seen a few times. The rearrangement joins TRBV7-6 to TRBJ2-2; 7 positions agree with TRBD1. J was trimmed by 7 bases and V by 5 bases; bases with no gene match: 7. In germline, CDR1 is SGHVS, CDR2 FNYEAQ. CDR3 length equals 14 residues. CDR3 amino acids: CASSPLRGNGELFF. The CDR3 DNA sequence: TGTGCCAGCAGCCCGCTCAGGGGGAACGGGGAGCTGTTTTTT.

This clonotype has more than one count but fewer than ten. The rearrangement joins TRBV28 to TRBJ2-2; TRBD1 agrees at 7 bases. The CDR3 consists of 16 residues. V shed 2 bases and J 5 bases; nucleotides not matched to a gene: 8. CDR1 MDHEN and CDR2 SYDVKM come from the germline V gene. The CDR3 reads CASSLLTGIRTGELFF. The CDR3 nucleotides are TGTGCCAGCAGTTTACTGACAGGGATTCGTACCGGGGAGCTGTTTTTT.

This clonotype was counted a few times. This sequence joins TRBV20-1 and TRBJ2-7; D call uncertain. Germline CDR1 is DFQATT and CDR2 is SNEGSKA (reference sequence). The CDR3 spans 13 residues. Trimming removed 6 bases at V and 5 bases at J, with 17 bases between. In DNA form, the CDR3 reads TGCAGTGCCAGAAGCGTTTCGTCCCACGAGCAGTACTTC. It specifies CSARSVSSHEQYF.

This clonotype appeared a few times. The chain has TRBV9 and TRBJ2-1; 13 bases are shared with TRBD2. V shed 0 bases, J shed 9 bases, and the junction held 6 bases outside the gene matches. The length of the CDR3 is 16 residues. CDR1 and CDR2 (germline): SGDLS, YYNGEE. The CDR3 loop reads CASSVGGLAGEGEQFF. The CDR3, as DNA: TGTGCCAGCAGCGTAGGAGGACTAGCGGGAGAAGGTGAGCAGTTCTTC.

The genes are TRBV6-5 and TRBJ2-2, with D unclear. Trimming took off 6 bases at V and 8 bases at J, with 10 bases between the two ends. This CDR3 comprises 12 residues. CDR1 and CDR2 (germline): MNHEY, SVGAGI. This chain's CDR3 is CASRAVRGELFF. The CDR3 coding sequence is TGTGCCAGCAGAGCCGTCCGGGGGGAGCTGTTTTTT.

This clonotype was detected only a few times. The chain joins TRBV20-1 to TRBJ2-1, with TRBD2 matching 7 bases. There are 14 residues in the CDR3. CDR1 DFQATT and CDR2 SNEGSKA come from the germline V gene (reference sequence). After removal of 5 bases from V and 1 base from J, the junction contained 5 bases not matched to a gene. CDR3 amino acids: CSAARGESYNEQFF. The DNA for the CDR3 is TGCAGTGCTGCCCGGGGGGAATCCTACAATGAGCAGTTCTTC.

The chain employs TRBV12-3 or TRBV12-4 and TRBJ2-5; TRBD2 matches 15 bases. V lost 9 bases and J lost 4; bases outside the gene matches: 12. The CDR3 runs 17 residues. The CDR3 DNA reads TGTGCCAGTCTGGGACTAGCGGGAGGTTGGGGTTCAGAGACCCAGTACTTC. Translation: CASLGLAGGWGSETQYF.